The clone carrying this T cell receptor (beta chain) was seen more than once but under ten times. No antigen is known for it. The sample comes from a study of blood T cells in healthy people across ages. The CDR3 loop spans 14 amino acids. Trimming took off 11 bases at V and 5 bases at J, with 21 bases between the two ends. In germline, CDR1 is ENHRY, CDR2 SYGVKD. A sample-barcoded 5' primer and a J-beta primer mix were used in a second PCR of roughly 7 to 11 cycles. Via MiXCR, TCRdb re-called the 5' RACE reads, giving one row per CDR3 protein. The sample contains fewer than 700,000 distinct CDR3 sequences, around half of which appear only once. General observations from the study: The study found TCR beta diversity correlated strongly with naive T cell percentage.

The chain recombines TRBV10-3 with TRBJ1-2; TRBD1 is a possible D gene (5 bases). The TCR sequence derives from an elderly man in good health. The sample was blood. CDR3 protein: CAGRGVHFTYGYTF. DNA of the CDR3: TGTGCCGGGCGAGGGGTGCATTTTACATATGGCTACACCTTC.